The 4 T cell receptor beta chains given below trace back to one sample, sequenced in a study of CD8 T cells in ankylosing spondylitis. Via MiXCR, TCRdb re-called the 5' RACE reads, giving one row per CDR3 protein. The sample holds approximately 69,000 distinct CDR3 sequences, about 5.4% seen once. Sequenced input: blood, either unsorted or a sorted T cell fraction (not recorded which). The receptors stem from a male donor with ankylosing spondylitis or in good health (not recorded which).

This clonotype was seen at least ten times. The chain joins TRBV7-9 to TRBJ1-1; D gene uncertain. V was trimmed by 2 bases and J by 4 bases, leaving 11 bases between them. Germline lookup yields CDR1 SEHNR and CDR2 FQNEAQ (reference sequence). CDR3 length: 14 amino acids. CDR3: CASSLRYSPTEAFF. The CDR3 DNA reads as TGTGCCAGCAGCTTAAGATATTCGCCCACTGAAGCTTTCTTT.

This clonotype showed up just a few times. V and J are TRBV28 and TRBJ2-7, with D possibly being TRBD1 (6 bases). Trimming removed 10 bases from V and 4 bases from J, with 14 bases in between. The CDR3 extends over 12 amino acids. Germline V CDR1 and CDR2: MDHEN, SYDVKM. The CDR3 sequence is CATQDSTYEQYF. CDR3 nucleotides: TGTGCCACCCAGGACAGTACTTACGAGCAGTACTTC.

This clonotype appeared many times. The chain carries TRBV12-3 or TRBV12-4 and TRBJ1-1; D is undetermined. The germline V and J ends were trimmed by 3 bases and 4 bases, with 12 bases remaining between them. The CDR3 has 14 residues. The CDR3 bases are TGTGCCAGCAGTTTTGCAGCCCTTTCCACTGAAGCTTTCTTT. Translated: CASSFAALSTEAFF.

In its sample, this clonotype was seen many times. This chain connects TRBV28 to TRBJ2-7, with TRBD1 identical over 7 bases. V was clipped by 3 bases and J by 2 bases; unmatched bases: 13. This CDR3 region has 17 residues. Germline V gene data show CDR1 as MDHEN and CDR2 as SYDVKM. The DNA for the CDR3 is TGTGCCAGCAGTTTTCTCCCTCCCGGGACAGCTGCCTACGAGCAGTACTTC. This sequence encodes CASSFLPPGTAAYEQYF. The full variable domain, completed using reference TRBV28 and TRBJ2-7, is DVKVTQSSRYLVKRTGEKVFLECVQDMDHENMFWYRQDPGLGLRLIYFSYDVKMKEKGDIPEGYSVSREKKERFSLILESASTNQTSMYLCASSFLPPGTAAYEQYFGPGTRLTVT.